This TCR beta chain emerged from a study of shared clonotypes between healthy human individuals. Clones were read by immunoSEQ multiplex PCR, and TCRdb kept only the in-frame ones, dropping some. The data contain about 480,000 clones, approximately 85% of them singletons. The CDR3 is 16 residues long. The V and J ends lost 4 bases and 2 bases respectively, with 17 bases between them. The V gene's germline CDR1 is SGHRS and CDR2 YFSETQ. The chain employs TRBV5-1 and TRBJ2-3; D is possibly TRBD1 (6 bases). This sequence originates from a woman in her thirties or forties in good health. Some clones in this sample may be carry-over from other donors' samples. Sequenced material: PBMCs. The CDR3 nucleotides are TGCGCCAGCAGCATACTCCCGGGACACCCCACAGATACGCAGTATTTT. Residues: CASSILPGHPTDTQYF.